These 9 T cell receptor beta chains share one sample of origin, sequenced in a study of control samples from healthy donors and cancer patients. Clones were read by immunoSEQ multiplex PCR, and TCRdb kept only the in-frame ones, dropping some. The sample yields approximately 100,000 clones, over 75% seen once. Sequencing was done on a sample of blood. Every receptor here comes from a woman younger than 30 in good health.

The chain uses TRBV7-9 and TRBJ1-1, with D unclear. V lost 1 base to trimming and J lost 3 bases, with 12 bases between them. This CDR3 is 15 amino acids long. Looked up from germline, CDR1 is SEHNR and CDR2 is FQNEAQ (reference sequence). CDR3 DNA: TGTGCCAGCAGCTTAGTAGAAGGGTTAGACACTGAAGCTTTCTTT. Its translation is CASSLVEGLDTEAFF.

The rearrangement uses TRBV19 and TRBJ1-1; D gene uncertain. Looked up from germline, CDR1 is LNHDA and CDR2 is SQIVND (reference sequence). V was clipped by 3 bases and J by 2 bases, with 10 bases between them. The CDR3 is 14 amino acids. CDR3 sequence reads: CASSMRILNTEAFF. The DNA for the CDR3 is TGTGCCAGTAGTATGAGAATCCTAAACACTGAAGCTTTCTTT.

This sequence joins TRBV28 and TRBJ1-4; D is unresolved. The germline V and J ends were trimmed by 6 bases and 8 bases, with 10 bases remaining between them. Germline V gene sequence: CDR1 MDHEN, CDR2 SYDVKM. This CDR3 contains 12 residues. The CDR3 loop is CASRASGEKLFF. The CDR3 DNA reads as TGTGCCAGCAGGGCTTCGGGGGAAAAACTGTTTTTT.

The V gene is TRBV11-2, the J gene TRBJ1-2, with D possibly TRBD1 on 5 matching bases. Per the germline V gene, CDR1 is SGHAT and CDR2 is FQNNGV. There are 14 residues in the CDR3. The germline V and J ends were trimmed by 1 base and 4 bases, with 10 bases remaining between them. Written as DNA, the CDR3 is TGTGCCAGCAGCTTAGTATCGGGGCTCTATGGCTACACCTTC. Encoded protein: CASSLVSGLYGYTF.

The table lists this clone with a count of one. The chain recombines TRBV29-1 with TRBJ1-1; D gene ambiguous. The CDR3 covers 14 residues. Trimming pared 7 bases from V and 6 bases from J, leaving 21 bases between. Germline CDR1 and CDR2: SQVTM and ANQGSEA. The CDR3 protein is CSATPAGGLAEAFF. The DNA for the CDR3 is TGCAGCGCCACTCCGGCCGGAGGTCTTGCTGAAGCTTTCTTT.

The chain links TRBV5-6 to TRBJ2-1, with 8 bases aligning to TRBD1. CDR3 length: 14 amino acids. V was pared by 3 bases and J by 8 bases, with 7 bases of the junction left unmatched. The germline V gene has CDR1 SGHDT and CDR2 YYEEEE. Written as DNA, the CDR3 is TGTGCCAGCAGCTCAGGGGGCTCCCCGGATGAGCAGTTCTTC. As protein: CASSSGGSPDEQFF. Based on the CDR3 plus reference TRBV5-6 and TRBJ2-1, the full variable domain is DAGVTQSPTHLIKTRGQQVTLRCSPKSGHDTVSWYQQALGQGPQFIFQYYEEEERQRGNFPDRFSGHQFPNYSSELNVNALLLGDSALYLCASSSGGSPDEQFFGPGTRLTVL.

The chain combines TRBV19 with TRBJ1-2; no definite D call. CDR3 length: 14 residues. Trimming stripped 3 bases from V and 2 bases from J, with 10 bases between. Germline V gives CDR1 LNHDA, CDR2 SQIVND (reference sequence). CDR3 in amino acids: CASSIGYWNYGYTF. The CDR3 DNA reads TGTGCCAGTAGTATCGGATATTGGAACTATGGCTACACCTTC.

This clone was seen repeatedly, ten times or more. The chain combines TRBV2 with TRBJ1-1; D gene ambiguous. Germline CDR1 and CDR2: SNHLY and FYNNEI. This CDR3 is built from 11 residues. V lost 7 bases and J 0 bases, leaving 3 bases between the germline ends. CDR3 nucleotides: TGTGCCAGCAACGTGAACACTGAAGCTTTCTTT. It is translated as CASNVNTEAFF.

This clone appeared once. The chain carries TRBV11-1 and TRBJ1-4; TRBD1 might be the D (6 bases). CDR1 is SGHAT and CDR2 is FQDESV in the germline V gene (reference sequence). The CDR3 runs 15 residues. The V and J ends lost 1 base and 7 bases respectively, with 13 bases between them. The CDR3 DNA sequence: TGTGCCAGCAGCTTAGTGACAGGCGGCGGTGAAAAACTGTTTTTT. Residues: CASSLVTGGGEKLFF.